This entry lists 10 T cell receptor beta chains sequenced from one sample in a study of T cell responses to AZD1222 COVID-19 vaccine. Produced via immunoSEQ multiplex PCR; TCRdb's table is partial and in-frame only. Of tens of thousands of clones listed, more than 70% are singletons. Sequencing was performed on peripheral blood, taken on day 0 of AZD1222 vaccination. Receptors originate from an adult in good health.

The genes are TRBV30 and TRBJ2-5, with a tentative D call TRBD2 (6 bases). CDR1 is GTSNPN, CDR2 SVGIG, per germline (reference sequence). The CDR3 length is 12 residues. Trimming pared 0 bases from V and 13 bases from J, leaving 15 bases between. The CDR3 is CAWSVQAGPPYF. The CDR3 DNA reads TGTGCCTGGAGTGTACAGGCGGGACCCCCGTACTTC.

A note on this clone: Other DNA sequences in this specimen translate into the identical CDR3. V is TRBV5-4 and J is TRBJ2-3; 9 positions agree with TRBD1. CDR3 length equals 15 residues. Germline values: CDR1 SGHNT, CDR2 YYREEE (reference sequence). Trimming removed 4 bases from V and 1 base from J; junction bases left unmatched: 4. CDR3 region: CASSPGDRGTDTQYF. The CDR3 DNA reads TGTGCCAGCAGCCCAGGGGACAGGGGCACAGATACGCAGTATTTT.

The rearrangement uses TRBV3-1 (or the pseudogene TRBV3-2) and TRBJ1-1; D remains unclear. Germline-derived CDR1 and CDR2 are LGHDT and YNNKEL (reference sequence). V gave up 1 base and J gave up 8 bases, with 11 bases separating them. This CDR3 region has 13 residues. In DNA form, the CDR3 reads TGTGCCAGCAGCCAAGTTGGCCAGGCCGAAGCTTTCTTT. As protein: CASSQVGQAEAFF.

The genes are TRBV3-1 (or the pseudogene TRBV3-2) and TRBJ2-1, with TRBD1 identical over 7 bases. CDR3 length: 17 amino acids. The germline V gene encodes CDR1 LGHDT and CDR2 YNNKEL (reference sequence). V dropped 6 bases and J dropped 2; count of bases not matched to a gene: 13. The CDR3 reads CASSPRFDRDPYNEQFF. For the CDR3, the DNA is TGTGCCAGCAGTCCTAGGTTCGACAGGGATCCCTACAATGAGCAGTTCTTC.

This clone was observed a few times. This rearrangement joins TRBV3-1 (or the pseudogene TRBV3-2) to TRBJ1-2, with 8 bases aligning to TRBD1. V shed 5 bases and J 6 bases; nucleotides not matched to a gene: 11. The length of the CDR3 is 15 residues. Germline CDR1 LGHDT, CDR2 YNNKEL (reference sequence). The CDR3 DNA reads TGTGCCAGCAGCAAGGGCCTACAGGGGGTAGATGGCTACACCTTC. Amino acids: CASSKGLQGVDGYTF.

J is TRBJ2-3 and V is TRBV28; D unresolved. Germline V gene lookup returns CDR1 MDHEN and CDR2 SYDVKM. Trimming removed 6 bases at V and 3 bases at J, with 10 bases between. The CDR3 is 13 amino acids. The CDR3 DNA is TGTGCCAGCAGAGCAGATCCTACAGATACGCAGTATTTT. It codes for CASRADPTDTQYF.

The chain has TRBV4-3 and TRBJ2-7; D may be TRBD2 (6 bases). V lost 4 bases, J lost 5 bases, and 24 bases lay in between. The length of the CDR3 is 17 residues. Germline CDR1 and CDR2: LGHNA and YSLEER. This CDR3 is CASSPSDRAGGVDEQYF. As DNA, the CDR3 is TGCGCCAGCAGCCCCAGCGATCGAGCCGGGGGTGTCGACGAGCAGTACTTC.

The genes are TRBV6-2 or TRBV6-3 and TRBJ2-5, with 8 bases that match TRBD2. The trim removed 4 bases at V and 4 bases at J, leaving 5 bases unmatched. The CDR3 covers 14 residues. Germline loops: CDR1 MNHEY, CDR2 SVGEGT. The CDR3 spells CASSSRSGTETQYF. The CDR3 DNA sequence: TGTGCCAGCAGTTCTCGTAGCGGGACAGAGACCCAGTACTTC.

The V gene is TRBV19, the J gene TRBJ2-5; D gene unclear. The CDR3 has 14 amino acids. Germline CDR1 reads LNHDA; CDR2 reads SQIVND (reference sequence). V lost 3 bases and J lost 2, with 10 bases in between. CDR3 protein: CASSMSGEQETQYF. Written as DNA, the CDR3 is TGTGCCAGTAGTATGTCTGGGGAACAAGAGACCCAGTACTTC.

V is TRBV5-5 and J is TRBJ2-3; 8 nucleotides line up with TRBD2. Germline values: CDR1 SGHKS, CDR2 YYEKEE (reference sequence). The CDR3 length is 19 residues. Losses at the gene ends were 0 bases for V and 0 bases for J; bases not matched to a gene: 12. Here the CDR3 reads CASSLARGVAGTSTDTQYF. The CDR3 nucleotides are TGTGCCAGCAGCTTGGCCCGTGGGGTAGCGGGGACTAGCACAGATACGCAGTATTTT.